This T cell receptor (beta chain) was profiled in a study of PD-L1 blockade in urothelial cancer. Across the study: Blood was tested 3 weeks (second dose) and 6 weeks into treatment.

This clone came up once. Deletions cut 6 bases from V and 3 bases from J, with 4 bases between. In germline, CDR1 is SGHTA, CDR2 FQGNSA. This CDR3 spans 11 amino acids. TCRdb keeps only in-frame clones here, not all; method: immunoSEQ multiplex PCR. Here the sample spans 35,000 to 45,000 clones, roughly 81% being singletons. As for time point: peripheral blood 6 weeks after treatment start. Enrolled patients showed locally advanced or metastatic urothelial carcinoma. The study collected 1 to 8 samples per patient, pretreatment and on-treatment. The genes are TRBV7-2 and TRBJ2-3; D call uncertain. This sequence was found in a man between 70 and 80 years old with urothelial cancer. Sequenced material: PBMCs, taken around atezolizumab (anti-PD-L1) treatment. DNA of the CDR3: TGTGCCAGCAGGAGTACAGATACGCAGTATTTT. Protein sequence: CASRSTDTQYF.